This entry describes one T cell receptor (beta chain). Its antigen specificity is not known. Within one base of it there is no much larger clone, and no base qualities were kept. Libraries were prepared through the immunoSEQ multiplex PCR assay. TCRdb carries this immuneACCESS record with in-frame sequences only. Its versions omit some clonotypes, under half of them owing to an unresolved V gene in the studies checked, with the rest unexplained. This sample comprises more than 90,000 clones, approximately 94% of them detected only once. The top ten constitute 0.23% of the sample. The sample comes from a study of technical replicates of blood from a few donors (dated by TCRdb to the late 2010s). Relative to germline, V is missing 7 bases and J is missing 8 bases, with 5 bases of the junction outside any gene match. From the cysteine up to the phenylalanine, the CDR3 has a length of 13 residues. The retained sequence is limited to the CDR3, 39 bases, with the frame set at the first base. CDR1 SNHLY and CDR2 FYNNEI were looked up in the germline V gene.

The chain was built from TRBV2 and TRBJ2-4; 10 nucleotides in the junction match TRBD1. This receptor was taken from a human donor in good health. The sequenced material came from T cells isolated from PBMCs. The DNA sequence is TGTGCCAGCACAGGGACAGGGGTGGACATTCAGTACTTC. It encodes CASTGTGVDIQYF. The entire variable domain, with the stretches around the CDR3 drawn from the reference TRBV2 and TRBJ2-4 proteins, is EPEVTQTPSHQVTQMGQEVILRCVPISNHLYFYWYRQILGQKVEFLVSFYNNEISEKSEIFDDQFSVERPDGSNFTLKIRSTKLEDSAMYFCASTGTGVDIQYFGAGTRLSVL.